This T cell receptor beta chain was observed in a study of blood T cell repertoires in COVID-19. Background on the study: Acute and convalescent COVID-19 specimens originated in the United States, Italy and Spain. Sample material is recorded as cDNA or gDNA derived from T cells, B-cell-depleted T cells, or PBMCs.

The CDR3 extends over 13 amino acids. V was clipped by 8 bases and J by 4 bases, with 12 bases between them. In the authors' workflow: Counts of nucleated cells, estimated from reference gene primer amplification, were obtained. Here immunoSEQ multiplex PCR was the method, and the copy in TCRdb shows in-frame clones only, minus some. The D gene and trimming were derived from the DNA, and the V and J assignments and clone size from that table. The repertoire consists of approximately 41,000 clones, with about nine tenths occurring once and the leading ten covering about 22%. This chain links TRBV12-3 or TRBV12-4 with TRBJ2-1; D is unclear. This receptor was obtained from a man aged 50 or older with active COVID-19. The sample consisted of peripheral blood. CDR3 amino acids: CASLLGVYNEQFF. CDR3 coding DNA: TGTGCCAGCCTGTTAGGAGTGTACAATGAGCAGTTCTTC.